These 9 T cell receptor beta chains share one sample of origin, sequenced in a study of T cell repertoires in cytomegalovirus infection. TCRdb recomputed calls from the reads with MiXCR, one row per CDR3 protein. The table has about 890,000 distinct CDR3 sequences, 30% to 40% seen once. No antigens are known for them. The starting material was cultured CD8+ T cells from PBMCs, obtained from culture after CMV antigen stimulation. Receptor source: a human donor in good health (CMV status not recorded). Some clones in this sample may be carry-over from other donors' samples.

This clonotype was counted many times. The rearrangement uses TRBV7-8 and TRBJ1-5, with D possibly matching TRBD1 (6 bases). From germline, CDR1 is SGHVS and CDR2 FQNEAQ. Trimming left V 5 bases short and J 2 bases short, with 13 bases between. There are 15 residues in the CDR3. The CDR3 here is CASSPHEGGNQPQHF. CDR3 DNA: TGTGCCAGCAGCCCACACGAGGGGGGCAATCAGCCCCAGCATTTT.

This clonotype was found many times. V usage is TRBV7-9 and J usage is TRBJ2-2; no reliable D call. The CDR3 consists of 14 residues. V gave up 3 bases and J gave up 0 bases, with 5 bases separating them. CDR1 SEHNR and CDR2 FQNEAQ come from the germline V gene (reference sequence). CDR3 nucleotide sequence: TGTGCCAGCAGCTTGCGTACGAACACCGGGGAGCTGTTTTTT. The encoded protein is CASSLRTNTGELFF.

This chain links TRBV6-5 with TRBJ2-7, with TRBD1 identical over 9 bases. Per germline, CDR1 MNHEY and CDR2 SVGAGI. The CDR3 covers 16 residues. The J segment lost 0 bases and the V segment lost 6 bases, leaving 9 bases of the junction unmatched. The CDR3 loop is CASRGPGQGLSYEQYV. CDR3 in DNA: TGTGCCAGCAGGGGACCGGGACAGGGTCTCTCCTACGAGCAGTACGTC.

The CDR3 loop reads CASSGPTSGGALEQFF. DNA of the CDR3: TGTGCCAGCAGTGGCCCGACTAGCGGGGGGGCCCTTGAGCAGTTCTTC. V and J are TRBV6-1 and TRBJ2-1; TRBD2 matches 14 bases. Germline V lookup: CDR1 MNHNS, CDR2 SASEGT. V lost 4 bases to trimming and J lost 9 bases; unmatched junction nucleotides: 8. The CDR3 has 16 amino acids.

In its sample, this clonotype was seen a few times. This sequence joins TRBV19 and TRBJ1-5; TRBD1 is a possible D gene (5 bases). V was clipped by 5 bases and J by 4 bases, with 21 bases between them. Per germline, CDR1 LNHDA and CDR2 SQIVND (reference sequence). The length of the CDR3 is 17 residues. For the CDR3, the DNA is TGTGCCAGTAGTCTACCGGTCCGGATGGGGCGGAATCAGCCCCAGCATTTT. It codes for CASSLPVRMGRNQPQHF.

A note on this clonotype: A read error may produce the germline difference seen at one junction end. The chain employs TRBV6-6 and TRBJ1-5, with D unclear. There are 13 residues in the CDR3. Germline V gene data show CDR1 as MNHNY and CDR2 as SVGAGI (reference sequence). In DNA, the CDR3 is TGTGCCAGCAGTTACTCGATGGATCAGTCCCAGCATTTT. It encodes CASSYSMDQSQHF.

This clonotype was found many times. J is TRBJ1-5 and V is TRBV6-5, with D unresolved. The CDR3 consists of 13 residues. Germline lookup yields CDR1 MNHEY and CDR2 SVGAGI. V lost 0 bases and J lost 6, with 6 bases in between. The CDR3 region has the DNA TGTGCCAGCAGTTACTCGTGGGGTCAGCCCCAGCATTTT. Translating it yields CASSYSWGQPQHF.

Many counts were recorded for this clonotype. The chain is built from TRBV7-2 and TRBJ1-2; unclear D gene. The germline V and J ends were trimmed by 5 bases and 4 bases, with 5 bases remaining between them. Per germline, CDR1 SGHTA and CDR2 FQGNSA. This CDR3 is built from 11 residues. The CDR3 DNA follows: TGTGCCAGCAGCCGAAGCTATGGCTACACCTTC. This translates into CASSRSYGYTF. Complete variable domain (other parts from reference TRBV7-2 and TRBJ1-2): GAGVSQSPSNKVTEKGKDVELRCDPISGHTALYWYRQSLGQGLEFLIYFQGNSAPDKSGLPSDRFSAERTGGSVSTLTIQRTQQEDSAVYLCASSRSYGYTFGSGTRLTVV.

The chain uses TRBV11-2 and TRBJ2-3; 15 bases are shared with TRBD2. Germline V gene sequence: CDR1 SGHAT, CDR2 FQNNGV. This CDR3 contains 16 residues. Trimming cost V 5 bases and J 4 bases; bases outside gene matches: 4. Written as DNA, the CDR3 is TGTGCCAGCAGCCGGACTAGCGGGGGGGCTGCAGATACGCAGTATTTT. It specifies CASSRTSGGAADTQYF.